This T cell receptor beta chain was obtained from a study of metastatic and nonmetastatic thyroid tumors. At the level of the study: Comparison of repertoires was carried out across blood and tumor or nodule tissue from malignant and benign thyroid patients.

TCRdb re-processed the PCR reads through MiXCR. The sample has about 24,000 clones, roughly 20% seen once. Concerning this clone: The sample has other DNA sequences that encode this CDR3 too.

V lost 6 bases, J lost 2 bases, and 10 bases lay in between. CDR3 length: 13 residues. CDR1 and CDR2 (germline): MDHEN, SYDVKM. Not a single patient had been given any form of treatment at any point before undergoing thyroid surgery. The gene calls are TRBV28 and TRBJ1-1; no definite D call. Sample: blood. The receptor's source is a male donor with papillary thyroid cancer or a benign thyroid nodule (not recorded which). Some clones in this sample may be carry-over from other donors' samples. The CDR3 here is CASRATANTEAFF. DNA for the CDR3: TGTGCCAGCAGGGCTACAGCTAACACTGAAGCTTTCTTT.